The present T cell receptor beta chain was sequenced within a study of PD-1 blockade in classical Hodgkin lymphoma. The repertoire was sequenced with immunoSEQ multiplex PCR; TCRdb's copy has only in-frame clones and lacks some. The sample carries some 41,000 clones, roughly three quarters recorded once. Every patient relapsed after autologous stem cell transplantation, and brentuximab vedotin exposure varied. Comments on this clone: Its antigen is undetermined.

Germline V lookup: CDR1 MNHNS, CDR2 SASEGT. V lost 5 bases and J lost 3; bases outside the gene matches: 10. This CDR3 region has 15 residues. Study outcomes and limitations: It was CD4+ TCR diversity, not CD8+, that rose significantly by C4D1. After ASCT, patients who started nivolumab under 1 year later were excluded.

V usage is TRBV6-1 and J usage is TRBJ2-7, with 7 bases matching TRBD1. The source is a human donor with classical Hodgkin lymphoma. The sample was peripheral blood mononuclear cells (PBMCs), taken before the second cycle of nivolumab. Here the CDR3 reads CASSLSRDSGYEQYF. CDR3 in DNA: TGTGCCAGCAGTTTAAGCCGGGACAGCGGCTACGAGCAGTACTTC.